This is a list of T cell receptor beta chains from one sample in a study of cytomegalovirus exposure and HLA in healthy donors. The repertoire was sequenced with immunoSEQ multiplex PCR; TCRdb's copy has only in-frame clones and lacks some. The sample lists roughly 140,000 clones, roughly nine tenths occurring once. Sequencing was carried out using PBMCs. The receptors shown here come from a woman younger than 35 in good health and CMV-seropositive. The CDR3 runs from the conserved cysteine through the conserved F or W. The order of the fields is CDR3 protein, CDR3 DNA, clone size, J gene, V gene, D gene. The D gene is left open where the match is weak. Not all rows give a size; the values are once, few, many and, for expanded clones, a class.

CDR3 protein: CASSFRQIYGYTF
CDR3 DNA: TGTGCCAGCAGCTTCAGACAGATCTATGGCTACACCTTC
clone size: NA
J gene: TRBJ1-2
V gene: TRBV9
D gene: NA

CDR3 protein: CASSLQQGARETQYF
CDR3 DNA: TGCGCCAGCAGCTTACAACAGGGGGCGAGGGAGACCCAGTACTTC
clone size: NA
J gene: TRBJ2-5
V gene: TRBV5-1
D gene: TRBD1

CDR3 protein: CASSKDERWDEKLFF
CDR3 DNA: TGTGCCAGCAGCAAAGACGAGAGGTGGGATGAAAAACTGTTTTTT
clone size: NA
J gene: TRBJ1-4
V gene: TRBV21-1
D gene: NA

CDR3 protein: CASSELRGAYEQYF
CDR3 DNA: TGTGCCAGCAGTGAACTCCGGGGGGCCTACGAGCAGTACTTC
clone size: NA
J gene: TRBJ2-7
V gene: TRBV2
D gene: TRBD2

CDR3 protein: CAISESVAGDHGYTF
CDR3 DNA: TGTGCCATCAGTGAGTCGGTGGCGGGCGATCATGGCTACACCTTC
clone size: NA
J gene: TRBJ1-2
V gene: TRBV10-3
D gene: NA

CDR3 protein: CASSGLAGRPSFYEQYF
CDR3 DNA: TGTGCCAGCAGTGGACTAGCGGGACGGCCGAGTTTTTACGAGCAGTACTTC
clone size: NA
J gene: TRBJ2-7
V gene: TRBV2
D gene: TRBD2

CDR3 protein: CAWSGRDAGELFF
CDR3 DNA: TGTGCCTGGAGCGGGAGAGATGCCGGGGAGCTGTTTTTT
clone size: NA
J gene: TRBJ2-2
V gene: TRBV30
D gene: NA

CDR3 protein: CASSPSGMSEQYF
CDR3 DNA: TGTGCCAGCTCACCGTCCGGGATGAGCGAGCAGTACTTC
clone size: NA
J gene: TRBJ2-7
V gene: TRBV18
D gene: NA

CDR3 protein: CAISDGRGRDEQYF
CDR3 DNA: TGTGCCATCAGTGACGGCAGGGGGCGCGACGAGCAGTACTTC
clone size: few
J gene: TRBJ2-7
V gene: TRBV10-3
D gene: TRBD1

CDR3 protein: CASSLAGLAGGETQYF
CDR3 DNA: TGTGCCAGCAGCTTGGCGGGACTAGCGGGAGGAGAGACCCAGTACTTC
clone size: few
J gene: TRBJ2-5
V gene: TRBV5-4
D gene: TRBD2

CDR3 protein: CASSFSTLGVGYTF
CDR3 DNA: TGTGCCAGCAGTTTCTCGACCCTAGGCGTAGGCTACACCTTC
clone size: NA
J gene: TRBJ1-2
V gene: TRBV27
D gene: NA

CDR3 protein: CASSFLGGTSYEQYF
CDR3 DNA: TGTGCCAGCAGCTTTTTAGGCGGCACCTCCTACGAGCAGTACTTC
clone size: NA
J gene: TRBJ2-7
V gene: TRBV7-2
D gene: NA

CDR3 protein: CASSGTSGPSYNEQFF
CDR3 DNA: TGCGCCAGCAGCGGGACTAGCGGGCCCTCCTACAATGAGCAGTTCTTC
clone size: NA
J gene: TRBJ2-1
V gene: TRBV5-1
D gene: TRBD2

CDR3 protein: CASSLYPTGVETQYF
CDR3 DNA: TGTGCCAGCAGTTTATACCCGACGGGGGTGGAGACCCAGTACTTC
clone size: NA
J gene: TRBJ2-5
V gene: TRBV27
D gene: NA

CDR3 protein: CASGTGTGLSYEQYF
CDR3 DNA: TGTGCCAGCGGCACGGGGACAGGGCTTTCTTACGAGCAGTACTTC
clone size: once
J gene: TRBJ2-7
V gene: TRBV9
D gene: TRBD1

CDR3 protein: CASSTDSVPLSNQPQHF
CDR3 DNA: TGTGCCAGCAGTACCGACAGTGTACCCCTTAGCAATCAGCCCCAGCATTTT
clone size: NA
J gene: TRBJ1-5
V gene: TRBV6-4
D gene: NA

CDR3 protein: CASSRGLSTQYF
CDR3 DNA: TGTGCCAGCTCGAGGGGGTTATCGACCCAGTACTTC
clone size: NA
J gene: TRBJ2-5
V gene: TRBV28
D gene: NA

CDR3 protein: CASSELWTSGPAYEQYF
CDR3 DNA: TGTGCCAGCAGTGAACTTTGGACTAGCGGGCCCGCCTACGAGCAGTACTTC
clone size: NA
J gene: TRBJ2-7
V gene: TRBV6-1
D gene: TRBD2

CDR3 protein: CASSQDRLAGGRGNEQFF
CDR3 DNA: TGCGCCAGCAGCCAAGATCGACTAGCGGGAGGGAGGGGCAATGAGCAGTTCTTC
clone size: once
J gene: TRBJ2-1
V gene: TRBV4-1
D gene: TRBD2

CDR3 protein: CASSFGQEESQPQHF
CDR3 DNA: TGTGCCAGCAGCTTCGGACAGGAAGAGTCCCAGCCCCAGCATTTT
clone size: few
J gene: TRBJ1-5
V gene: TRBV4-2
D gene: TRBD1

CDR3 protein: CASSLARTVTDTQYF
CDR3 DNA: TGTGCCAGCAGCTTAGCGCGCACAGTTACAGATACGCAGTATTTT
clone size: NA
J gene: TRBJ2-3
V gene: TRBV7-8
D gene: NA

CDR3 protein: CASTMGGGAGDEQYF
CDR3 DNA: TGTGCCAGCACCATGGGCGGGGGGGCAGGCGACGAGCAGTACTTC
clone size: NA
J gene: TRBJ2-7
V gene: TRBV6-5
D gene: TRBD2

CDR3 protein: CASSYSRGNEQFF
CDR3 DNA: TGTGCCAGCAGTTACTCGAGAGGGAATGAGCAGTTCTTC
clone size: NA
J gene: TRBJ2-1
V gene: TRBV6-5
D gene: NA

CDR3 protein: CASSARLRQGAQETQYF
CDR3 DNA: TGTGCCAGCAGCGCCCGACTCAGACAGGGGGCACAAGAGACCCAGTACTTC
clone size: NA
J gene: TRBJ2-5
V gene: TRBV9
D gene: TRBD1

CDR3 protein: CASSGGWGQHSNQPQHF
CDR3 DNA: TGCGCCAGCAGCGGCGGGTGGGGACAACATAGCAATCAGCCCCAGCATTTT
clone size: once
J gene: TRBJ1-5
V gene: TRBV10-2
D gene: NA

CDR3 protein: CASSPNPSYNEQFF
CDR3 DNA: TGTGCCAGCAGCCCCAACCCCAGTTACAATGAGCAGTTCTTC
clone size: NA
J gene: TRBJ2-1
V gene: TRBV28
D gene: NA

CDR3 protein: CAVGTDRNNEKLFF
CDR3 DNA: TGTGCCGTGGGTACGGACAGAAATAATGAAAAACTGTTTTTT
clone size: NA
J gene: TRBJ1-4
V gene: TRBV6-5
D gene: NA

CDR3 protein: CASSGTQTDTQYF
CDR3 DNA: TGTGCCAGCAGCGGGACTCAGACAGATACGCAGTATTTT
clone size: NA
J gene: TRBJ2-3
V gene: TRBV6-1
D gene: NA

CDR3 protein: CARGEGRKGEKLFF
CDR3 DNA: TGTGCCAGAGGGGAGGGACGGAAGGGGGAAAAACTGTTTTTT
clone size: few
J gene: TRBJ1-4
V gene: TRBV2
D gene: NA

CDR3 protein: CASRRGLIYEQYF
CDR3 DNA: TGTGCCAGCCGAAGGGGACTGATCTACGAGCAGTACTTC
clone size: NA
J gene: TRBJ2-7
V gene: TRBV6-1
D gene: NA

CDR3 protein: CASSSRSNTEAFF
CDR3 DNA: TGTGCCAGCAGTTCGCGGTCGAACACTGAAGCTTTCTTT
clone size: NA
J gene: TRBJ1-1
V gene: TRBV6-5
D gene: NA

CDR3 protein: CSVEGDSQNTEAFF
CDR3 DNA: TGCAGCGTTGAAGGGGACAGTCAGAACACTGAAGCTTTCTTT
clone size: NA
J gene: TRBJ1-1
V gene: TRBV29-1
D gene: TRBD1

CDR3 protein: CASSSKLAGEQFF
CDR3 DNA: TGTGCCAGCAGCTCCAAACTAGCTGGTGAGCAGTTCTTC
clone size: NA
J gene: TRBJ2-1
V gene: TRBV7-3
D gene: NA

CDR3 protein: CASTRVSGFNQPQHF
CDR3 DNA: TGTGCCAGCACTAGGGTCTCAGGGTTCAATCAGCCCCAGCATTTT
clone size: NA
J gene: TRBJ1-5
V gene: TRBV5-5
D gene: NA

CDR3 protein: CASSEGLAGGRHNEQFF
CDR3 DNA: TGTGCCAGCAGCGAGGGGTTGGCGGGAGGGCGCCACAATGAGCAGTTCTTC
clone size: NA
J gene: TRBJ2-1
V gene: TRBV7-6
D gene: TRBD2

CDR3 protein: CASSQTGSTEAFF
CDR3 DNA: TGTGCCAGCAGCCAGACAGGGAGCACTGAAGCTTTCTTT
clone size: few
J gene: TRBJ1-1
V gene: TRBV7-6
D gene: TRBD1

CDR3 protein: CASSLPGGPYEQYF
CDR3 DNA: TGTGCCAGCAGTCTCCCGGGAGGGCCATACGAGCAGTACTTC
clone size: NA
J gene: TRBJ2-7
V gene: TRBV6-6
D gene: TRBD2

CDR3 protein: CASSPQETQYF
CDR3 DNA: TGTGCCAGCAGTCCACAAGAGACCCAGTACTTC
clone size: NA
J gene: TRBJ2-5
V gene: TRBV2
D gene: NA

CDR3 protein: CASSWTVSDTQYF
CDR3 DNA: TGTGCCAGCAGCTGGACTGTTTCAGATACGCAGTATTTT
clone size: NA
J gene: TRBJ2-3
V gene: TRBV7-2
D gene: NA

CDR3 protein: CASSLTRDTYNEQFF
CDR3 DNA: TGTGCCAGCAGCCTTACCCGGGATACCTACAATGAGCAGTTCTTC
clone size: NA
J gene: TRBJ2-1
V gene: TRBV11-3
D gene: NA

CDR3 protein: CASSLAGGGEKLFF
CDR3 DNA: TGCGCCAGCAGCTTGGCGGGCGGAGGGGAAAAACTGTTTTTT
clone size: NA
J gene: TRBJ1-4
V gene: TRBV5-1
D gene: NA

CDR3 protein: CASRQPWDSSTQETQYF
CDR3 DNA: TGTGCCAGCCGCCAACCCTGGGACTCCAGCACCCAAGAGACCCAGTACTTC
clone size: NA
J gene: TRBJ2-5
V gene: TRBV28
D gene: NA

CDR3 protein: CASSPGVGYGYTF
CDR3 DNA: TGTGCCAGCAGCCCAGGGGTTGGCTATGGCTACACCTTC
clone size: NA
J gene: TRBJ1-2
V gene: TRBV14
D gene: NA

CDR3 protein: CAISENTGRLGNEQFF
CDR3 DNA: TGTGCCATCAGTGAGAACACAGGGCGGTTGGGCAATGAGCAGTTCTTC
clone size: NA
J gene: TRBJ2-1
V gene: TRBV10-3
D gene: NA

CDR3 protein: CASSLSFLAGMPYEQYF
CDR3 DNA: TGTGCCAGCAGTTTATCTTTCCTAGCGGGGATGCCCTACGAGCAGTACTTC
clone size: NA
J gene: TRBJ2-7
V gene: TRBV27
D gene: TRBD2

CDR3 protein: CASNHRPGTSNEKLFF
CDR3 DNA: TGTGCCAGTAACCACCGCCCGGGGACATCGAATGAAAAACTGTTTTTT
clone size: NA
J gene: TRBJ1-4
V gene: TRBV19
D gene: NA

CDR3 protein: CASSPRGLDSSSETQYF
CDR3 DNA: TGTGCCAGCAGCCCAAGAGGACTAGACTCCTCATCAGAGACCCAGTACTTC
clone size: NA
J gene: TRBJ2-5
V gene: TRBV7-8
D gene: TRBD2

CDR3 protein: CSVRTGANGNTIYF
CDR3 DNA: TGCAGCGTTAGGACAGGGGCTAATGGAAACACCATATATTTT
clone size: NA
J gene: TRBJ1-3
V gene: TRBV29-1
D gene: TRBD1

CDR3 protein: CASSPTGFSYEQYF
CDR3 DNA: TGTGCCAGCAGCCCGACAGGGTTCTCCTACGAGCAGTACTTC
clone size: NA
J gene: TRBJ2-7
V gene: TRBV13
D gene: TRBD1

CDR3 protein: CASSLAGTRGEQYF
CDR3 DNA: TGTGCCAGCAGTTTGGCCGGGACCAGGGGCGAGCAGTACTTC
clone size: NA
J gene: TRBJ2-7
V gene: TRBV28
D gene: NA

CDR3 protein: CASSEGSSGANVLTF
CDR3 DNA: TGTGCCAGCAGCGAAGGGAGCTCTGGGGCCAACGTCCTGACTTTC
clone size: NA
J gene: TRBJ2-6
V gene: TRBV4-2
D gene: NA

CDR3 protein: CASMLVNYGYTF
CDR3 DNA: TGTGCCAGCATGTTAGTTAACTATGGCTACACCTTC
clone size: NA
J gene: TRBJ1-2
V gene: TRBV6-1
D gene: NA

CDR3 protein: CASSLGQGTYNEQFF
CDR3 DNA: TGCGCCAGCAGCTTGGGCCAGGGGACATACAATGAGCAGTTCTTC
clone size: NA
J gene: TRBJ2-1
V gene: TRBV5-1
D gene: NA